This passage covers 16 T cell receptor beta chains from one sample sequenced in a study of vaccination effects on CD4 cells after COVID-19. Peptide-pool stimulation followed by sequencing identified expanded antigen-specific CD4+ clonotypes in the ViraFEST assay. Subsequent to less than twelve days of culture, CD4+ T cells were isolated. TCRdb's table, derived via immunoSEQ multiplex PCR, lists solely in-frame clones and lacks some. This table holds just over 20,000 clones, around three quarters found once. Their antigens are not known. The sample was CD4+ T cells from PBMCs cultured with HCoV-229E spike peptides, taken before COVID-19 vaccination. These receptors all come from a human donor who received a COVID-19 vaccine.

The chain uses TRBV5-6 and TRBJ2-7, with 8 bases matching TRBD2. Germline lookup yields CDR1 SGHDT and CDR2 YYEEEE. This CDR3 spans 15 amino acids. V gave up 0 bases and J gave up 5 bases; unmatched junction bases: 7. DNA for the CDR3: TGTGCCAGCAGCTTGGTAGGACGGGAGGGGGACGAGCAGTACTTC. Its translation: CASSLVGREGDEQYF. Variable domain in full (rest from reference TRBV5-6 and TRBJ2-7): DAGVTQSPTHLIKTRGQQVTLRCSPKSGHDTVSWYQQALGQGPQFIFQYYEEEERQRGNFPDRFSGHQFPNYSSELNVNALLLGDSALYLCASSLVGREGDEQYFGPGTRLTVT.

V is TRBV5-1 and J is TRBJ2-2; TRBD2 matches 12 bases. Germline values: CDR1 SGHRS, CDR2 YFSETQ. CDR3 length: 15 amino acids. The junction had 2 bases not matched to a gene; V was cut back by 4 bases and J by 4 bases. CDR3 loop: CASSQTSGSTGELFF. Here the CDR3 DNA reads TGCGCCAGCAGCCAGACTAGCGGGAGCACCGGGGAGCTGTTTTTT. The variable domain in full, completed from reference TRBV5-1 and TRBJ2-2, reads KAGVTQTPRYLIKTRGQQVTLSCSPISGHRSVSWYQQTPGQGLQFLFEYFSETQRNKGNFPGRFSGRQFSNSRSEMNVSTLELGDSALYLCASSQTSGSTGELFFGEGSRLTVL.

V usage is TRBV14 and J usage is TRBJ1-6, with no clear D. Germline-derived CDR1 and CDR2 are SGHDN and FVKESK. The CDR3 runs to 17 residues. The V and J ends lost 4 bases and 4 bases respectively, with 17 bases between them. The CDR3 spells CASSPLGSSSYNSPLHF. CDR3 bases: TGTGCCAGCAGCCCTCTGGGGTCTTCGAGTTATAATTCACCCCTCCACTTT. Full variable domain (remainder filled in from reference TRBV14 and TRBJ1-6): EAGVTQFPSHSVIEKGQTVTLRCDPISGHDNLYWYRRVMGKEIKFLLHFVKESKQDESGMPNNRFLAERTGGTYSTLKVQPAELEDSGVYFCASSPLGSSSYNSPLHFGNGTRLTVT.

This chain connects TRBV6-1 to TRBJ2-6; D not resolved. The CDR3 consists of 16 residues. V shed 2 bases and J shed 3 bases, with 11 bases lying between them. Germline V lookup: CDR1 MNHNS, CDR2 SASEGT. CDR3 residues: CASSERTVIGANVLTF. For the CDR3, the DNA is TGTGCCAGCAGTGAAAGGACGGTTATTGGGGCCAACGTCCTGACTTTC.

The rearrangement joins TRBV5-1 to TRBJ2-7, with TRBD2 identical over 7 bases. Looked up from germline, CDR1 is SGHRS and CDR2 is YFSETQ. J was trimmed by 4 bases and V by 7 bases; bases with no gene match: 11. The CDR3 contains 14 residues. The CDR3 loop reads CASAPPRDYYEQYF. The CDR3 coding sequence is TGCGCCAGCGCCCCACCCCGGGACTATTACGAGCAGTACTTC.

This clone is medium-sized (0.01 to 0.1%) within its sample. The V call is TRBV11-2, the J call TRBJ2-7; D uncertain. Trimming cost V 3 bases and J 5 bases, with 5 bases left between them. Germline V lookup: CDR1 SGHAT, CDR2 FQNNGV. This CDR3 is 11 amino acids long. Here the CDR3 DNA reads TGTGCCAGCAGCTTTGCGAACGAGCAGTACTTC. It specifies CASSFANEQYF.

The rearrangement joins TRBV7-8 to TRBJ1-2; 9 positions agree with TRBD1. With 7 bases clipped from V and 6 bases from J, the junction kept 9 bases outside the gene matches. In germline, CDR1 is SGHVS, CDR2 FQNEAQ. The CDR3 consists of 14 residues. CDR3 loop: CASTFLTGGDGYTF. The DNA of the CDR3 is TGTGCCAGCACCTTCCTGACAGGGGGGGATGGCTACACCTTC.

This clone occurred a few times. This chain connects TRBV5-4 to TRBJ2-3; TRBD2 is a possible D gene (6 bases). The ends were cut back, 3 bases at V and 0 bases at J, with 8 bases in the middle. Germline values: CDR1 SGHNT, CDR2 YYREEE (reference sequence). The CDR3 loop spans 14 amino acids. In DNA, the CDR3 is TGTGCCAGCAGCTCGGGGACTAGCACAGATACGCAGTATTTT. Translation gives CASSSGTSTDTQYF.

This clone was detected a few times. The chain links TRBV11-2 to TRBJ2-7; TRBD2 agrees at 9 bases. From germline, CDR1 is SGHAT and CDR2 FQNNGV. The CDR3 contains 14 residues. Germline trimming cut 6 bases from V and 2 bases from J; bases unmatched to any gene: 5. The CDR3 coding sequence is TGTGCCAGCAGTTATCTAGCGGGGACCTACGAGCAGTACTTC. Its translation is CASSYLAGTYEQYF.

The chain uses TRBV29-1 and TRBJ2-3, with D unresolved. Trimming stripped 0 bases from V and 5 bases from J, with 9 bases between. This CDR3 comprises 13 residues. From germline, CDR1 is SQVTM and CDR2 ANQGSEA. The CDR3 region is CSVEENARDTQYF. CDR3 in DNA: TGCAGCGTTGAAGAAAATGCGAGAGATACGCAGTATTTT.

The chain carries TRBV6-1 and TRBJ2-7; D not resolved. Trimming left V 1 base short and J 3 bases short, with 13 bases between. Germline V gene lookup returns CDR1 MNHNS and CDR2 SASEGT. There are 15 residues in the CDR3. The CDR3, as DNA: TGTGCCAGCAGTGAAGTGTCCGGCAGTTACTACGAGCAGTACTTC. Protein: CASSEVSGSYYEQYF.

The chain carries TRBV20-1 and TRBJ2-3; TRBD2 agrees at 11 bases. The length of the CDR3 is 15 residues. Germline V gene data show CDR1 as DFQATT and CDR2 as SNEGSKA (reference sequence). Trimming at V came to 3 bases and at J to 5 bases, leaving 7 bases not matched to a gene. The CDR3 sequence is CSASSGRALGDTQYF. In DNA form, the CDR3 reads TGCAGTGCTAGTAGCGGGAGGGCCTTGGGAGATACGCAGTATTTT.

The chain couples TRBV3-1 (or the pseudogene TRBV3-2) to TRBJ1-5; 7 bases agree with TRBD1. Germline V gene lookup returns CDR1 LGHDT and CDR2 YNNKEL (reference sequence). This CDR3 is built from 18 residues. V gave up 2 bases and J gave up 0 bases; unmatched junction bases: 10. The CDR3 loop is CASSQQNRDRYSNQPQHF. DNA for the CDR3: TGTGCCAGCAGCCAACAAAATCGGGACAGATATAGCAATCAGCCCCAGCATTTT.

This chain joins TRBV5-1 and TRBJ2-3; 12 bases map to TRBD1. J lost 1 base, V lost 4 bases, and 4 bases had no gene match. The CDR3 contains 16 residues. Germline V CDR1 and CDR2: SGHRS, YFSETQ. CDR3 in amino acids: CASSPGTGGGTDTQYF. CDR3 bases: TGCGCCAGCAGCCCCGGGACAGGGGGCGGCACAGATACGCAGTATTTT.

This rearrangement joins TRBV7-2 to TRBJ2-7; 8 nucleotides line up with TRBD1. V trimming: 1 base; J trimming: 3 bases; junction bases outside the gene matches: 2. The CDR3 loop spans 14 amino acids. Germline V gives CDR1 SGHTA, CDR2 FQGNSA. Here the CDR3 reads CASSLGQGFYEQYF. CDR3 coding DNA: TGTGCCAGCAGCTTAGGACAGGGGTTCTACGAGCAGTACTTC.

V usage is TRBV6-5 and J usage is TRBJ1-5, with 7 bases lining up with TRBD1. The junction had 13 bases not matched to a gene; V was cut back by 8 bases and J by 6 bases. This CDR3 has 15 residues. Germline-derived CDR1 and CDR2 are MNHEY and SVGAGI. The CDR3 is CASGTGDHYSQPQHF. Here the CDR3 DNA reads TGTGCCAGCGGAACAGGGGACCACTATTCTCAGCCCCAGCATTTT.